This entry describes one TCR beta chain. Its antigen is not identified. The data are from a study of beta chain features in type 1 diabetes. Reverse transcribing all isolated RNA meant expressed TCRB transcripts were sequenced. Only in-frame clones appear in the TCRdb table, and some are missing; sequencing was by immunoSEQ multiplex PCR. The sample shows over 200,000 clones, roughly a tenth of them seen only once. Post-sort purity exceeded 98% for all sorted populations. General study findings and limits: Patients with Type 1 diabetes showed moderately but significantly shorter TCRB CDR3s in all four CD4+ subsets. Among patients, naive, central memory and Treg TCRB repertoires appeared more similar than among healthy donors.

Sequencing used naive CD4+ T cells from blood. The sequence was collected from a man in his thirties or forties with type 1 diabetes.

CDR3 coding DNA: TGTGCCAGCAGTGCTGTGGCGGGCCTATTGGGGTACTTC. Its translation is CASSAVAGLLGYF. V is TRBV6-5 and J is TRBJ2-7; D is perhaps TRBD2 (5 bases). This CDR3 contains 13 residues. V dropped 5 bases and J dropped 12 bases, with 20 bases sitting between them. Germline CDR1 reads MNHEY; CDR2 reads SVGAGI.